Shown below are 23 T cell receptor beta chains from a single sample sequenced in a study of T cells in Graves' hyperthyroidism and ophthalmopathy. It was RNA transcripts that yielded the amplified TCR beta CDR3 regions. With the HTBI primer set, the TCR CDR3 went through a first round of RT-PCR. TCRdb re-called the multiplex PCR reads with MiXCR, one entry per CDR3 protein. The table lists some 760,000 distinct CDR3 sequences, around 15% of them singletons. Sequences were obtained from blood. Receptors originate from a woman between 18 and 29 years old with Graves' hyperthyroidism.

This clonotype was counted many times. The chain employs TRBV10-3 and TRBJ2-5; TRBD2 matches 11 bases. The germline V gene has CDR1 ENHRY and CDR2 SYGVKD. Losses at the gene ends were 3 bases for V and 4 bases for J; bases not matched to a gene: 7. The CDR3 is 16 residues long. This CDR3 reads CAISDQTSGISETQYF. CDR3 nucleotide sequence: TGTGCCATCAGTGACCAGACTAGCGGGATATCAGAGACCCAGTACTTC.

This clonotype was counted many times. The V and J genes are TRBV7-9 and TRBJ2-7; D is undetermined. The germline V gene has CDR1 SEHNR and CDR2 FQNEAQ (reference sequence). This CDR3 region has 15 residues. Trimming stripped 0 bases from V and 2 bases from J, with 11 bases between. The CDR3 loop is CASSLAGNSAYEQYF. As DNA, the CDR3 is TGTGCCAGCAGCTTAGCTGGCAACTCGGCCTACGAGCAGTACTTC.

This clonotype appeared many times. This chain connects TRBV18 to TRBJ2-4, with TRBD1 matching 7 bases. Trimming removed 3 bases from V and 7 bases from J; junction bases left unmatched: 6. The CDR3 runs 14 residues. Per germline, CDR1 KGHSH and CDR2 LQKENI. DNA for the CDR3: TGTGCCAGCTCACCGGGGGACAGCGCTAACATTCAGTACTTC. Translation gives CASSPGDSANIQYF.

This clonotype has only a few counts. This chain uses TRBV15 with TRBJ1-2, with 9 bases matching TRBD1. This CDR3 contains 16 residues. CDR1 LNHNV and CDR2 YYDKDF come from the germline V gene (reference sequence). J gave up 5 bases and V 3 bases, and 10 bases lay outside the gene matches. The CDR3 is CATSRGDRATPYGYTF. In nucleotides, the CDR3 is TGTGCCACCAGCAGGGGGGACAGGGCCACCCCTTATGGCTACACCTTC.

In its sample, this clonotype was seen many times. The V and J genes are TRBV2 and TRBJ1-1; TRBD1 is a possible D gene (6 bases). CDR3 length: 13 residues. Trimming pared 7 bases from V and 1 base from J, leaving 10 bases between. Germline values: CDR1 SNHLY, CDR2 FYNNEI. CDR3 in DNA: TGTGCCAGCATTTACAGGGCGAACACTGAAGCTTTCTTT. This translates into CASIYRANTEAFF.

Many counts were recorded for this clonotype. The gene calls are TRBV18 and TRBJ2-7; D is undetermined. The CDR3 covers 15 residues. V was pared by 2 bases and J by 9 bases, with 20 bases between. Germline CDR1 is KGHSH and CDR2 is LQKENI. The CDR3 DNA is TGTGCCAGCTCACCATGGCAAGGGTCGGCCCCAGGGCAGTACTTC. Its protein product is CASSPWQGSAPGQYF.

This sequence joins TRBV19 and TRBJ1-2; 12 positions match TRBD1. From germline, CDR1 is LNHDA and CDR2 SQIVND (reference sequence). Unmatched junction bases numbered 13, after V lost 6 bases and J lost 2 bases. The CDR3 is made up of 18 amino acids. In nucleotides, the CDR3 is TGTGCCAGTAGCAACCCCCGGGACAGGGGGCAGTTGAACTATGGCTACACCTTC. Translating it yields CASSNPRDRGQLNYGYTF.

The chain recombines TRBV7-2 with TRBJ2-5; D may be TRBD2 (5 bases). This CDR3 spans 16 amino acids. Between the trimmed V and J ends, which lost 4 bases and 5 bases, there was a span of 20 bases. Germline V gene data show CDR1 as SGHTA and CDR2 as FQGNSA. The CDR3 reads CTSSSMGDLPVETQYF. DNA of the CDR3: TGTACCAGCAGCTCGATGGGAGACCTACCGGTTGAGACCCAGTACTTC.

This sequence joins TRBV28 and TRBJ1-5, with D possibly TRBD1 on 5 matching bases. Trimming took off 3 bases at V and 2 bases at J, with 14 bases between the two ends. CDR3 length: 16 amino acids. CDR1 is MDHEN, CDR2 SYDVKM, per germline. The DNA for the CDR3 is TGTGCCAGCAGTTTGATTATGGGGGAAGGCAATCAGCCCCAGCATTTT. Protein: CASSLIMGEGNQPQHF.

Comments on this clonotype: A single base separates this from a much larger clone, so it may be a read error. The chain has TRBV11-2 and TRBJ2-1, with D unclear. V was clipped by 4 bases and J by 7 bases, with 14 bases between them. The CDR3 extends over 14 amino acids. Germline V gene lookup returns CDR1 SGHAT and CDR2 FQNNGV. CDR3 nucleotide sequence: TGTGCCAGCAGCTCAAGTGGGGTGATAAATGAGCAGTTCTTC. This gives the protein CASSSSGVINEQFF.

Only a few counts were recorded for this clonotype. The chain is built from TRBV24-1 and TRBJ1-5, with 8 bases aligning to TRBD1. The V gene end was trimmed by 6 bases and the J gene end by 5 bases; junction bases not matched to a gene: 20. CDR1 KGHDR and CDR2 SFDVKD come from the germline V gene. The CDR3 totals 19 residues. The CDR3 sequence is CATSSRQGSSSWADQPQHF. The CDR3 nucleotides are TGTGCCACCAGTTCTAGACAGGGGAGTTCGAGTTGGGCAGATCAGCCCCAGCATTTT.

The chain joins TRBV27 to TRBJ2-5; weak D call: TRBD1 (5 bases). V shed 5 bases and J shed 1 base, with 14 bases lying between them. CDR3 length: 15 residues. The V gene's germline CDR1 is MNHEY and CDR2 SMNVEV (reference sequence). The CDR3, as DNA: TGTGCCAGCAGTCCCCGCGGCAGGGTCCAAGAGACCCAGTACTTC. Protein: CASSPRGRVQETQYF.

This clonotype was seen ten or more times. The CDR3 region is CASSPYFGASADTQYF. The CDR3 DNA sequence: TGTGCCAGCAGTCCGTATTTCGGGGCTAGCGCAGATACGCAGTATTTT. J is TRBJ2-3 and V is TRBV12-3 or TRBV12-4, with D tentatively TRBD2 (6 bases). The CDR3 extends over 16 amino acids. V was pared by 5 bases and J by 4 bases, with 19 bases between.

This clonotype was counted only a few times. The V and J genes are TRBV7-3 and TRBJ2-2, with D unresolved. The length of the CDR3 is 13 residues. CDR1 SGHTA and CDR2 FQGTGA come from the germline V gene. V was trimmed by 3 bases and J by 5 bases, leaving 7 bases between them. The CDR3: CASSFSSTGELFF. In DNA, the CDR3 is TGTGCCAGCAGCTTCTCAAGTACCGGGGAGCTGTTTTTT.

The V call is TRBV9, the J call TRBJ2-1; TRBD2 aligns across 7 bases. This CDR3 has 14 amino acids. CDR1 SGDLS and CDR2 YYNGEE come from the germline V gene. The junction had 5 bases not matched to a gene; V was cut back by 5 bases and J by 3 bases. The CDR3 is CASSRAGDYNEQFF. DNA of the CDR3: TGTGCCAGCAGTAGGGCGGGGGACTACAATGAGCAGTTCTTC. The full variable domain, its missing parts supplied by reference TRBV9 and TRBJ2-1, is DSGVTQTPKHLITATGQRVTLRCSPRSGDLSVYWYQQSLDQGLQFLIQYYNGEERAKGNILERFSAQQFPDLHSELNLSSLELGDSALYFCASSRAGDYNEQFFGPGTRLTVL.

This clonotype was seen at least ten times. The CDR3 DNA reads as TGCGCCAGCAGCTTCTATGACAGGGCGAACACCGGGGAGCTGTTTTTT. Residues: CASSFYDRANTGELFF. This chain connects TRBV5-1 to TRBJ2-2; 7 bases are shared with TRBD1. The CDR3 has 16 amino acids. V lost 2 bases, J lost 0 bases, and 4 bases stayed unmatched. Germline CDR1 SGHRS, CDR2 YFSETQ.

This clonotype was found many times. The chain employs TRBV5-1 and TRBJ1-3, with 7 bases aligning to TRBD1. The germline gives CDR1 SGHRS, CDR2 YFSETQ. This CDR3 has 16 amino acids. V shed 4 bases and J 0 bases; nucleotides not matched to a gene: 7. The CDR3: CASSPTGSVSGNTIYF. The CDR3 nucleotides read TGCGCCAGCAGCCCGACAGGGTCCGTCTCTGGAAACACCATATATTTT.

This clonotype came up a few times. The CDR3: CASMLSGSYNEQFF. In DNA form, the CDR3 reads TGTGCCAGCATGCTCAGCGGGAGCTACAATGAGCAGTTCTTC. The genes are TRBV2 and TRBJ2-1; 8 nucleotides agree with TRBD2. This CDR3 region has 14 residues. Germline CDR1 and CDR2: SNHLY and FYNNEI. V gave up 7 bases and J gave up 3 bases; unmatched junction bases: 5. Looking up the rest from reference TRBV2 and TRBJ2-1 gives the full variable domain: EPEVTQTPSHQVTQMGQEVILRCVPISNHLYFYWYRQILGQKVEFLVSFYNNEISEKSEIFDDQFSVERPDGSNFTLKIRSTKLEDSAMYFCASMLSGSYNEQFFGPGTRLTVL.

The chain uses TRBV28 and TRBJ2-3; the match to TRBD2 covers 11 bases. After removal of 3 bases from V and 7 bases from J, the junction contained 3 bases not matched to a gene. The germline V gene has CDR1 MDHEN and CDR2 SYDVKM. The CDR3 extends over 14 amino acids. The CDR3 DNA is TGTGCCAGCAGTTTGAGACTAGCGGGGTATACGCAGTATTTT. It translates to CASSLRLAGYTQYF. Full variable domain (rest looked up from reference TRBV28 and TRBJ2-3): DVKVTQSSRYLVKRTGEKVFLECVQDMDHENMFWYRQDPGLGLRLIYFSYDVKMKEKGDIPEGYSVSREKKERFSLILESASTNQTSMYLCASSLRLAGYTQYFGPGTRLTVL.

This clonotype was counted between two and nine times. The chain is built from TRBV28 and TRBJ2-4, with a weak D call TRBD1 (6 bases). V lost 3 bases and J 1 base, leaving 10 bases between the germline ends. From germline, CDR1 is MDHEN and CDR2 SYDVKM. The CDR3 consists of 15 residues. The CDR3 DNA reads TGTGCCAGCAGTTTGTACAGGGAGGCCAAAAACATTCAGTACTTC. It is translated as CASSLYREAKNIQYF.

This clonotype occurred many times. The chain has TRBV5-6 and TRBJ2-7, with D possibly TRBD2 on 5 matching bases. Trimming pared 4 bases from V and 7 bases from J, leaving 15 bases between. The CDR3 totals 13 residues. Germline loops: CDR1 SGHDT, CDR2 YYEEEE. Here the CDR3 DNA reads TGTGCCAGCAGCCCGGGGATGGTTGAAGAGCAGTACTTC. Amino acid sequence: CASSPGMVEEQYF.

This clonotype was detected a few times. The chain combines TRBV7-6 with TRBJ2-1; 15 bases are shared with TRBD2. The germline V gene encodes CDR1 SGHVS and CDR2 FNYEAQ. Trimming at V came to 3 bases and at J to 9 bases, leaving 9 bases not matched to a gene. There are 17 residues in the CDR3. CDR3 sequence (DNA): TGTGCCAGCAGCTTGGGGACTAGCGGGAGGTGGTCGGGTGAGCAGTTCTTC. This sequence encodes CASSLGTSGRWSGEQFF.

This clonotype was seen at least ten times. The chain employs TRBV27 and TRBJ2-3; possibly TRBD1 for D (5 bases). The V gene's germline CDR1 is MNHEY and CDR2 SMNVEV (reference sequence). The CDR3 totals 15 residues. V was trimmed by 2 bases and J by 4 bases, leaving 13 bases between them. The CDR3 nucleotides read TGTGCCAGCAGTTTACTAGGACATCGTCCAGATACGCAGTATTTT. It translates to CASSLLGHRPDTQYF.